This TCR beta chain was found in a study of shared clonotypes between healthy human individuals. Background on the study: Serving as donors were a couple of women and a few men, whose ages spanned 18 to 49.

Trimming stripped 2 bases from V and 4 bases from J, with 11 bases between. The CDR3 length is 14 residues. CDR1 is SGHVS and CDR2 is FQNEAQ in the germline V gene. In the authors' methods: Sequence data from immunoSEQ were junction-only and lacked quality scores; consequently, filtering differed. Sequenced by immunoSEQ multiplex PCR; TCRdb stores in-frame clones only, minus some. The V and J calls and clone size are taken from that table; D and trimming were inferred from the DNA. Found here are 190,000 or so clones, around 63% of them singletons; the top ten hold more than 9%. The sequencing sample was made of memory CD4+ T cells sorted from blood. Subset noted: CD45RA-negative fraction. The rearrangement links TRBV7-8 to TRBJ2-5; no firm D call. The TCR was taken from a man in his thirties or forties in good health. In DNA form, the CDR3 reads TGTGCCAGCAGCTTACTAGTTTCTCGAGAGACCCAGTACTTC. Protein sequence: CASSLLVSRETQYF.